One sample yielded the 11 T cell receptor beta chains listed below, sequenced in a study of T cells in Graves' hyperthyroidism and ophthalmopathy. TCR beta CDR3 regions were amplified from RNA. The TCR CDR3 first-round RT-PCR relied on the HTBI primer set. TCRdb independently ran MiXCR on the multiplex PCR reads; one entry per CDR3 protein. The sample records approximately 720,000 distinct CDR3 sequences, around a sixth being singletons. What was sequenced was blood. Receptors originate from a woman between 50 and 59 years old with Graves' hyperthyroidism that later progressed to Graves' ophthalmopathy.

In its sample, this clonotype was seen many times. This chain links TRBV6-2 or TRBV6-3 with TRBJ1-1; no firm D call. Germline loops: CDR1 MNHEY, CDR2 SVGEGT. The CDR3 totals 13 residues. The V and J ends lost 6 bases and 5 bases respectively, with 13 bases between them. Here the CDR3 reads CASRRPVGTEAFF. CDR3 nucleotide sequence: TGTGCCAGCAGGAGGCCGGTCGGGACTGAAGCTTTCTTT.

A note on this clonotype: One junction end disagrees with the germline gene, perhaps due to a read error. V gene TRBV6-2 or TRBV6-3 combines with J gene TRBJ1-4; 8 positions match TRBD1. The CDR3 spans 16 residues. The germline V gene encodes CDR1 MNHEY and CDR2 SVGEGT. The CDR3 DNA reads TGTGCCAGCAATTACTCGACGGGTACAGGGGGAGAAAAACTGTTTTTT. Translating gives CASNYSTGTGGEKLFF.

V usage is TRBV10-3 and J usage is TRBJ1-4, with 8 bases fitting TRBD1. The length of the CDR3 is 16 residues. Per the germline V gene, CDR1 is ENHRY and CDR2 is SYGVKD. Germline trimming cut 4 bases from V and 7 bases from J; bases unmatched to any gene: 11. The CDR3 DNA is TGTGCCATCAGTGCCGACAGGGGCGCGGTGCCTGAAAAACTGTTTTTT. This codes for CAISADRGAVPEKLFF.

This clonotype was seen many times. This chain's CDR3 is CASSEVQPNQPQHF. The CDR3 DNA reads as TGTGCCAGCAGTGAGGTACAGCCAAATCAGCCCCAGCATTTT. The chain is built from TRBV2 and TRBJ1-5; no reliable D call. V was trimmed by 3 bases and J by 4 bases, leaving 10 bases between them. Per the germline V gene, CDR1 is SNHLY and CDR2 is FYNNEI. CDR3 length: 14 amino acids. Full variable domain (outside the CDR3, taken from reference TRBV2 and TRBJ1-5): EPEVTQTPSHQVTQMGQEVILRCVPISNHLYFYWYRQILGQKVEFLVSFYNNEISEKSEIFDDQFSVERPDGSNFTLKIRSTKLEDSAMYFCASSEVQPNQPQHFGDGTRLSIL.

The chain joins TRBV3-1 to TRBJ1-1; 9 nucleotides match TRBD1. Germline V gene lookup returns CDR1 LGHDT and CDR2 YNNKEL (reference sequence). V was pared by 4 bases and J by 2 bases, with 8 bases of the junction left unmatched. This CDR3 has 16 residues. CDR3 DNA sequence: TGTGCCAGCAGCCGAAGCCGGACAGGGGTCAACACTGAAGCTTTCTTT. This sequence encodes CASSRSRTGVNTEAFF.

The V call is TRBV20-1, the J call TRBJ2-5; the match to TRBD2 covers 10 bases. The CDR3 contains 14 residues. Looked up from germline, CDR1 is DFQATT and CDR2 is SNEGSKA (reference sequence). V lost 3 bases to trimming and J lost 4 bases; unmatched junction nucleotides: 5. The CDR3 DNA reads TGCAGTGCTAGCGGTAGCGGGGGGTTAGAGACCCAGTACTTC. Residues: CSASGSGGLETQYF.

This clonotype was detected many times. The CDR3 reads CASSLAGGTGNTEAFF. In DNA, the CDR3 is TGCGCCAGCAGCTTGGCCGGGGGCACAGGAAACACTGAAGCTTTCTTT. The V call is TRBV5-1, the J call TRBJ1-1; weak D call: TRBD1 (6 bases). The CDR3 is 16 amino acids. The V and J ends lost 0 bases and 2 bases respectively, with 14 bases between them. CDR1 and CDR2 (germline): SGHRS, YFSETQ.

This chain joins TRBV9 and TRBJ1-4; 7 bases align to TRBD1. The CDR3 consists of 16 residues. Germline CDR1 SGDLS, CDR2 YYNGEE. V lost 7 bases, J lost 7 bases, and 16 bases stayed unmatched. The CDR3 here is CASWAGDRGRPEKLFF. DNA of the CDR3: TGTGCCAGCTGGGCAGGGGATAGGGGGCGTCCTGAAAAACTGTTTTTT.

This clonotype was seen a handful of times. The chain recombines TRBV3-1 with TRBJ2-1; D possibly corresponds to TRBD2 (6 bases). The CDR3 is 13 amino acids. V gave up 5 bases and J gave up 9 bases, with 14 bases separating them. CDR1 is LGHDT, CDR2 YNNKEL, per germline (reference sequence). CDR3 coding DNA: TGTGCCAGCAGCGGCGGGAAGGGGCGTGAGCAGTTCTTC. Protein product: CASSGGKGREQFF.

The chain has TRBV12-3 or TRBV12-4 and TRBJ1-4; D is possibly TRBD1 (6 bases). The CDR3 is 14 amino acids. Trimming pared 0 bases from V and 6 bases from J, leaving 8 bases between. The DNA of the CDR3 is TGTGCCAGCAGTTTAGCGCCAGGGGATGAAAAACTGTTTTTT. Protein sequence: CASSLAPGDEKLFF.

There are many counts of this clonotype. The chain combines TRBV20-1 with TRBJ2-5, with 11 bases matching TRBD2. Germline V gives CDR1 DFQATT, CDR2 SNEGSKA (reference sequence). The junction had 9 bases not matched to a gene; V was cut back by 5 bases and J by 7 bases. The CDR3 totals 14 residues. The DNA of the CDR3 is TGCAGTGCTGGGACTAGCGGCCACCAGGGGACCCAGTACTTC. It translates to CSAGTSGHQGTQYF.